This is a list of T cell receptor beta chains from one sample in a study of early T cells in non-severe SARS-CoV-2 infection. TCRdb itself ran the 5' RACE reads through MiXCR, one entry per CDR3 protein. The table has some 19,000 distinct CDR3 sequences, about 4% seen once. Sequencing was performed on whole blood. The receptors here all came from an adult who was a healthcare worker with PCR-confirmed SARS-CoV-2 infection or an uninfected control (not recorded which). Both conserved end residues are part of each CDR3. The order of the fields is clone size, V gene, J gene, D gene, CDR3 protein, CDR3 DNA. The D gene is left open where the match is weak. Size is stated for part of the rows, as once, few or many counts, or as a class when the clone is expanded.

abundance: many; v_gene: TRBV5-1; j_gene: TRBJ2-5; d_gene: TRBD2; CDR3aa: CASSLDLAGGSETQYF; CDR3nt: TGCGCCAGCAGCTTGGATTTAGCGGGGGGATCGGAGACCCAGTACTTC
abundance: many; v_gene: TRBV11-2; j_gene: TRBJ1-1; d_gene: -; CDR3aa: CASSHIRQSRKNTEAFF; CDR3nt: TGTGCCAGCAGCCATATACGCCAATCAAGAAAGAACACTGAAGCTTTCTTT
abundance: many; v_gene: TRBV12-3/TRBV12-4; j_gene: TRBJ2-1; d_gene: -; CDR3aa: CASSLGGLPYNEQFF; CDR3nt: TGTGCCAGCAGCCTCGGGGGGCTACCCTACAATGAGCAGTTCTTC
abundance: medium-sized; v_gene: TRBV13; j_gene: TRBJ2-7; d_gene: -; CDR3aa: CASSRDLSYEQYF; CDR3nt: TGTGCCAGCAGCAGGGATTTGTCCTACGAGCAGTACTTC
abundance: medium-sized; v_gene: TRBV12-3/TRBV12-4; j_gene: TRBJ1-1; d_gene: -; CDR3aa: CASSPGPSTEAFF; CDR3nt: TGTGCCAGCAGCCCTGGGCCGAGCACTGAAGCTTTCTTT
abundance: -; v_gene: TRBV19; j_gene: TRBJ1-5; d_gene: -; CDR3aa: CASSMVQGYSNQPQHF; CDR3nt: TGTGCCAGTAGTATGGTACAGGGATATAGCAATCAGCCCCAGCATTTT
abundance: -; v_gene: TRBV2; j_gene: TRBJ2-5; d_gene: TRBD1; CDR3aa: CASSQQGLQETQYF; CDR3nt: TGTGCCAGCAGTCAACAGGGGTTACAAGAGACCCAGTACTTC
abundance: many; v_gene: TRBV12-3/TRBV12-4; j_gene: TRBJ1-2; d_gene: -; CDR3aa: CASWGQIQIGGYTF; CDR3nt: TGTGCCAGCTGGGGCCAGATTCAGATCGGCGGCTACACCTTC
abundance: -; v_gene: TRBV9; j_gene: TRBJ2-4; d_gene: -; CDR3aa: CASSGGLGRNIQYF; CDR3nt: TGTGCCAGCAGCGGGGGTCTGGGCCGGAACATTCAGTACTTC
abundance: -; v_gene: TRBV4-2; j_gene: TRBJ1-5; d_gene: -; CDR3aa: CASSQASEGSGNQPQHF; CDR3nt: TGTGCCAGCAGCCAAGCCTCTGAGGGGAGCGGCAATCAGCCCCAGCATTTT
abundance: many; v_gene: TRBV19; j_gene: TRBJ2-3; d_gene: -; CDR3aa: CASSIQANPDTQYF; CDR3nt: TGTGCCAGTAGTATACAGGCGAACCCAGATACGCAGTATTTT
abundance: -; v_gene: TRBV5-6; j_gene: TRBJ2-1; d_gene: -; CDR3aa: CASSWAGHNEQFF; CDR3nt: TGTGCCAGCAGCTGGGCAGGGCACAATGAGCAGTTCTTC
abundance: many; v_gene: TRBV29-1; j_gene: TRBJ1-1; d_gene: -; CDR3aa: CSVVYRDAEAFF; CDR3nt: TGCAGCGTTGTTTACAGGGACGCTGAAGCTTTCTTT
abundance: medium-sized; v_gene: TRBV12-3/TRBV12-4; j_gene: TRBJ2-1; d_gene: TRBD1; CDR3aa: CASSPLGTGGNNEQFF; CDR3nt: TGTGCCAGCAGTCCCCTGGGGACAGGGGGGAACAATGAGCAGTTCTTC
abundance: many; v_gene: TRBV12-3/TRBV12-4; j_gene: TRBJ1-5; d_gene: -; CDR3aa: CASSPPGWEPQHF; CDR3nt: TGTGCCAGCAGTCCACCCGGGTGGGAGCCCCAGCATTTT
abundance: few; v_gene: TRBV12-3/TRBV12-4; j_gene: TRBJ2-4; d_gene: TRBD2; CDR3aa: CASSLGLTSGGTKNIQYF; CDR3nt: TGTGCCAGCAGTTTAGGGCTTACTAGCGGGGGGACCAAAAACATTCAGTACTTC
abundance: few; v_gene: TRBV7-6; j_gene: TRBJ2-3; d_gene: TRBD1; CDR3aa: CASSMGQGLTDTQYF; CDR3nt: TGTGCCAGCAGCATGGGACAGGGATTGACAGATACGCAGTATTTT